The clone carrying this TCR beta chain was counted many times. The antigen is not known. This sample stems from a study of T cells in Graves' hyperthyroidism and ophthalmopathy. Study summary: Peripheral blood was taken when the disease was first diagnosed, before any treatment began. Study-wide results and limits: Most clonotypes expanded in thyroid above 0.001 were likewise present in blood.

Each patient was aged 18 to 65 and had newly diagnosed hyperthyroidism of under 2 months' duration. RNA transcripts gave rise to amplified TCR beta CDR3 regions. An initial round of RT-PCR targeting the TCR CDR3 relied on the HTBI primer set. MiXCR, applied by TCRdb to the multiplex PCR reads, yields one record per CDR3 protein. This table has about 580,000 distinct CDR3 sequences, approximately 15% appearing once. The sample taken for sequencing was blood. The sequence was obtained from a woman aged 30 to 39 with Graves' hyperthyroidism that later progressed to Graves' ophthalmopathy.

The CDR3 loop is CATPSWGENTGELFF. The CDR3 bases are TGTGCCACCCCCTCCTGGGGAGAAAACACCGGGGAGCTGTTTTTT. This chain links TRBV30 with TRBJ2-2; TRBD2 is a possible D gene (5 bases). The CDR3 has 15 residues. Germline-derived CDR1 and CDR2 are GTSNPN and SVGIG (reference sequence). Trimming took off 8 bases at V and 2 bases at J, with 18 bases between the two ends.